The 5 T cell receptor beta chains below all came from one sample that was sequenced in a study of T cells after yellow fever vaccination. In TCRdb, the 5' RACE reads were re-called with MiXCR into one record per CDR3 protein. The repertoire includes under 400,000 distinct CDR3 sequences, roughly 12% of them detected once, and roughly 18% sits in the top ten. Sample: PBMCs, taken on the day of the first yellow fever vaccination. These receptors all stem from a man aged 18 to 35 who received the YFV17D yellow fever vaccine.

In its sample, this clonotype was seen many times. This chain uses TRBV5-1 with TRBJ2-7, with D possibly matching TRBD1 (5 bases). The germline V and J ends were trimmed by 0 bases and 5 bases, with 12 bases remaining between them. This CDR3 region has 14 residues. The V gene's germline CDR1 is SGHRS and CDR2 YFSETQ. CDR3 amino acids: CASSLATRGNEQYF. CDR3 in DNA: TGCGCCAGCAGCTTGGCCACAAGGGGCAACGAGCAGTACTTC.

In its sample, this clonotype was seen a few times. The V and J genes are TRBV7-8 and TRBJ2-5; D is perhaps TRBD1 (7 bases). The length of the CDR3 is 15 residues. Germline values: CDR1 SGHVS, CDR2 FQNEAQ. Deletions cut 3 bases from V and 4 bases from J, with 15 bases between. CDR3 sequence: CASSFSGGGRETQYF. As DNA, the CDR3 is TGTGCCAGCAGCTTTAGTGGAGGGGGCAGAGAGACCCAGTACTTC.

In its sample, this clonotype was seen many times. The chain carries TRBV12-3 or TRBV12-4 and TRBJ2-1; D remains unclear. Trimming left V 4 bases short and J 8 bases short, with 6 bases between. CDR3 length: 11 amino acids. CDR3 DNA sequence: TGTGCCAGCAGTTATCTATATGAGCAGTTCTTC. Protein product: CASSYLYEQFF.

In its sample, this clonotype was seen many times. The chain couples TRBV25-1 to TRBJ2-1; no reliable D call. Germline CDR1 MGHDK, CDR2 SYGVNS. The CDR3 has 10 amino acids. V shed 4 bases and J shed 9 bases, with 4 bases lying between them. CDR3 region: CASSAGEQFF. The CDR3 DNA sequence: TGTGCCAGCAGTGCTGGTGAGCAGTTCTTC.

The rearrangement links TRBV5-5 to TRBJ2-1; D gene ambiguous. This CDR3 has 15 residues. Trimming left V 1 base short and J 0 bases short, with 8 bases between. Per the germline V gene, CDR1 is SGHKS and CDR2 is YYEKEE (reference sequence). The CDR3: CASSLKLVSYNEQFF. CDR3 DNA: TGTGCCAGCAGCTTGAAGCTCGTCTCCTACAATGAGCAGTTCTTC.